This T cell receptor (beta chain) was recovered during a study of blood T cells in healthy people across ages. A sample-barcoded 5' primer and a J-beta primer mix were used in a second PCR of roughly 6 to 11 cycles. TCRdb processed the 5' RACE reads anew with MiXCR; each CDR3 protein has one entry. The sample lists fewer than 600,000 distinct CDR3 sequences; 27% were seen once. Germline V gives CDR1 SNHLY, CDR2 FYNNEI. With 3 bases clipped from V and 14 bases from J, the junction kept 17 bases outside the gene matches. This CDR3 region has 15 residues. This clonotype has more than one count but fewer than ten. These data were also reused for a study on T cells of mothers and their children.

This chain joins TRBV2 and TRBJ2-3, with 7 bases aligning to TRBD2. This clonotype originated in a boy younger than 10 in good health. Sequenced sample: blood. Written as DNA, the CDR3 is TGTGCCAGCAGTGACCACGGCAAGATTAGCGGGCGCGGGTATTTT. Its protein product is CASSDHGKISGRGYF.